Sequencing of this T cell receptor (beta chain) was carried out in a study of blood T cell repertoires in COVID-19. Study context: The origin of the acute and convalescent COVID-19 samples was the United States, Italy and Spain. In each case, the material was cDNA or gDNA derived from T cells, B-cell-depleted T cells, or PBMCs.

In the original workflow: For nucleated cells, counts were estimated from reference gene primer amplification. Generated by immunoSEQ multiplex PCR, the TCRdb table keeps only in-frame clones and is missing some. V, J and clone size derive from that table, while D and trimming were established from the DNA sequence. The sample records 90,000 to 100,000 clones, 72% being singletons. This CDR3 has 12 amino acids. Germline CDR1 reads DFQATT; CDR2 reads SNEGSKA (reference sequence). Trimming took 3 bases from V and 8 from J, leaving 13 bases between them. What was sequenced was peripheral blood. The receptor was derived from a woman aged 55 to 70 in a cohort sampled during active or convalescent COVID-19. The chain uses TRBV20-1 and TRBJ1-2, with D maybe TRBD1 (6 bases). DNA for the CDR3: TGCAGTGCTAGTAGGGACCAGGGGGGCTACACCTTC. This translates into CSASRDQGGYTF.